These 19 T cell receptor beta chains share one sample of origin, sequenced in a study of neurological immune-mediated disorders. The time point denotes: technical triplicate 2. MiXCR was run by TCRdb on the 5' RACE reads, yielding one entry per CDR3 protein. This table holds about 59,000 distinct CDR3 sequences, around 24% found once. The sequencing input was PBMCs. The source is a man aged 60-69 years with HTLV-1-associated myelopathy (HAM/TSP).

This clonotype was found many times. DNA of the CDR3: TGTGCCAGCAGTTCAGGGGGACATCAGCCCCAGCATTTT. Its translation: CASSSGGHQPQHF. V usage is TRBV28 and J usage is TRBJ1-5, with 7 bases that match TRBD1. The V gene's germline CDR1 is MDHEN and CDR2 SYDVKM. Trimming removed 4 bases from V and 5 bases from J; junction bases left unmatched: 2. The CDR3 length is 13 residues.

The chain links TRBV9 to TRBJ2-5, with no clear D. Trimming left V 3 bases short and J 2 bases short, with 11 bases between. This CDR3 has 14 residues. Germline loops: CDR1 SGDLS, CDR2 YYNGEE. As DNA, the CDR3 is TGTGCCAGCAGCGCCCCTTTACTTCAAGAGACCCAGTACTTC. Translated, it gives CASSAPLLQETQYF.

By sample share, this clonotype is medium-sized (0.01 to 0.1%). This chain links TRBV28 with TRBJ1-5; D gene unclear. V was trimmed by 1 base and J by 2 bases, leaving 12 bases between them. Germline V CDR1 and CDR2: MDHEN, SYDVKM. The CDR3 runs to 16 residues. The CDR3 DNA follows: TGTGCCAGCAGTTTATCAGGATCTGTGGGCAATCAGCCCCAGCATTTT. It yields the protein CASSLSGSVGNQPQHF.

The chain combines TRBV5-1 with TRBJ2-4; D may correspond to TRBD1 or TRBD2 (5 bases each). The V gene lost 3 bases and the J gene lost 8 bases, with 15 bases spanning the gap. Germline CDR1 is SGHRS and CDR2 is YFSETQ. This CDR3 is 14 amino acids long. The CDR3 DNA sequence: TGCGCCAGCAGCTCCGGGGCGGTGAGGGACATTCAGTACTTC. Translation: CASSSGAVRDIQYF.

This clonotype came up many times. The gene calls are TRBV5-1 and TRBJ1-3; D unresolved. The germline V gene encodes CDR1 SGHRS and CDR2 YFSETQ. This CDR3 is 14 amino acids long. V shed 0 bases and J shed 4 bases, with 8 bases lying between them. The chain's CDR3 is CASSLGGSGNTIYF. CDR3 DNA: TGCGCCAGCAGCTTGGGGGGTTCCGGAAACACCATATATTTT.

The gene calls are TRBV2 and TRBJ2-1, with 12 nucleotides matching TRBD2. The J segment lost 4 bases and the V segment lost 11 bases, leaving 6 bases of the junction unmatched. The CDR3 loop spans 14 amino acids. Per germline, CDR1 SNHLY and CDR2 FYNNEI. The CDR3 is CAARGTSGYNEQFF. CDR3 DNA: TGTGCCGCCAGGGGGACTAGCGGGTACAATGAGCAGTTCTTC.

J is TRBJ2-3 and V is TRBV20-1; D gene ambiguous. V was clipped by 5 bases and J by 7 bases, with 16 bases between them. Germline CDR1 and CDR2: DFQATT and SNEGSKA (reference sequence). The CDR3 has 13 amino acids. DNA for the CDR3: TGCAGTGCTGATATCCCCGGCATGTATACGCAGTATTTT. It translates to CSADIPGMYTQYF.

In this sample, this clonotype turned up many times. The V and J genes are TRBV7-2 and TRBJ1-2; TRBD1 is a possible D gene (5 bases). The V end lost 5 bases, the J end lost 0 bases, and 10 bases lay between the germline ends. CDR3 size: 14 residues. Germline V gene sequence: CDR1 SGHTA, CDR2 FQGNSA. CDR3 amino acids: CASSPGTTNYGYTF. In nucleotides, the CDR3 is TGTGCCAGCAGCCCAGGGACTACTAACTATGGCTACACCTTC.

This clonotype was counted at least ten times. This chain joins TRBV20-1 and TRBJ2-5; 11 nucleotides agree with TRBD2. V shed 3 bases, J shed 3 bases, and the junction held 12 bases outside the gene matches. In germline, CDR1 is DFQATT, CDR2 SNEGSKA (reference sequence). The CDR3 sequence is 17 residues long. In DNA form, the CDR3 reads TGCAGTGCTAGTCTAGCGGGAGGACTGGGGCATAAAGAGACCCAGTACTTC. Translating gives CSASLAGGLGHKETQYF.

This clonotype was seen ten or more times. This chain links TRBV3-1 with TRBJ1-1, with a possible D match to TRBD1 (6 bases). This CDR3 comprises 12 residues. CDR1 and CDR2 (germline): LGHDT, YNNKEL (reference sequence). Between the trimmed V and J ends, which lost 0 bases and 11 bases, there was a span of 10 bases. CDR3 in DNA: TGTGCCAGCAGCCAAGAGGCAGGGGATGCTTTCTTT. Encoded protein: CASSQEAGDAFF.

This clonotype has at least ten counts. CDR3 sequence (DNA): TGTGCCAGCAGTTTGGGGAGCCACTATGGCTACACCTTC. This translates into CASSLGSHYGYTF. The chain links TRBV12-3 or TRBV12-4 to TRBJ1-2; D gene ambiguous. The CDR3 is made up of 13 amino acids. V lost 3 bases, J lost 3 bases, and 8 bases lay in between.

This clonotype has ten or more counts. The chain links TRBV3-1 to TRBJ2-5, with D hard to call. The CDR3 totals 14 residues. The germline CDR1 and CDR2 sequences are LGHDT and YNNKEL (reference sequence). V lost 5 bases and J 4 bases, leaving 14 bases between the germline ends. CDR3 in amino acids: CASSIRAFGETQYF. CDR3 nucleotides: TGTGCCAGCAGCATTAGGGCTTTCGGAGAGACCCAGTACTTC.

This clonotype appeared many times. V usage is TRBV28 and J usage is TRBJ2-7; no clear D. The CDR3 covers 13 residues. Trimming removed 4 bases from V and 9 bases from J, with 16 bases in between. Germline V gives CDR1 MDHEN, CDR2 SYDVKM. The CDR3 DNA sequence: TGTGCCAGCAGTTCCCCCGACGTAGGAGCGCAGTACTTC. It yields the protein CASSSPDVGAQYF.

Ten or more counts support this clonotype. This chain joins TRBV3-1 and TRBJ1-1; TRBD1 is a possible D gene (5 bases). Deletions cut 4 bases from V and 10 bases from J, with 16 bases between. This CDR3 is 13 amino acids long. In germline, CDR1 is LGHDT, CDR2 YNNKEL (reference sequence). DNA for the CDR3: TGTGCCAGCAGCCTCAGGGCTCCCGGGCTAGCTTTCTTT. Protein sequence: CASSLRAPGLAFF. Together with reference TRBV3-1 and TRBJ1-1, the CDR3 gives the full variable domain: DTAVSQTPKYLVTQMGNDKSIKCEQNLGHDTMYWYKQDSKKFLKIMFSYNNKELIINETVPNRFSPKSPDKAHLNLHINSLELGDSAVYFCASSLRAPGLAFFGQGTRLTVV.

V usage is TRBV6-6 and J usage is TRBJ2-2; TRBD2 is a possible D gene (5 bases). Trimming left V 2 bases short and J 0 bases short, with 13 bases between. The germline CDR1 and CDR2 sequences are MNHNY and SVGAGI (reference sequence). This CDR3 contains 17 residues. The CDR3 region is CASSYQLTRANTGELFF. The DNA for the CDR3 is TGTGCCAGCAGTTACCAACTTACGAGGGCGAACACCGGGGAGCTGTTTTTT.

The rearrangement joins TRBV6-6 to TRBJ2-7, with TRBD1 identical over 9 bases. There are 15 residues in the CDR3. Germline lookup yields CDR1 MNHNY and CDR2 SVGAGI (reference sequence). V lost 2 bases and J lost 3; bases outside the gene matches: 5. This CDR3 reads CASSYTGQGGYEQYF. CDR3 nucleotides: TGTGCCAGCAGTTACACGGGACAGGGTGGCTACGAGCAGTACTTC.

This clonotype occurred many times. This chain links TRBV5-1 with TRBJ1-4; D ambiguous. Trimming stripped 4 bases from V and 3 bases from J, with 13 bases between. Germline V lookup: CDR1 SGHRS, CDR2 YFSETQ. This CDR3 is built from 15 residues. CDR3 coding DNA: TGCGCCAGCAGCATCGGACCGGCGCCTAATGAAAAACTGTTTTTT. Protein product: CASSIGPAPNEKLFF.

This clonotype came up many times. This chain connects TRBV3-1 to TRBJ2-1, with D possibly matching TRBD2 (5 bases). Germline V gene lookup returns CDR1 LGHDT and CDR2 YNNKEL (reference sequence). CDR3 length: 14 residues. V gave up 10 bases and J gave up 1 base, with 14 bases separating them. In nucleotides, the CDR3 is TGTGCCACTGGAGGCGGTGGGTCCTACAATGAGCAGTTCTTC. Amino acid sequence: CATGGGGSYNEQFF.

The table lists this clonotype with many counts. The CDR3 region is CASSFGTGAAAYGYTF. The CDR3 DNA reads TGCGCCAGCAGCTTCGGGACAGGGGCCGCGGCCTATGGCTACACCTTC. The V call is TRBV5-1, the J call TRBJ1-2; TRBD1 matches at 10 bases. Germline V gene data show CDR1 as SGHRS and CDR2 as YFSETQ. With V trimmed by 2 bases and J by 4 bases, 8 bases remained unmatched. The CDR3 has 16 amino acids.